Each of the 9 T cell receptor beta chains below was sequenced from the same sample in a study of Graves' ophthalmopathy and Graves' hyperthyroidism. The TCR beta CDR3 regions underwent amplification from RNA transcripts. A first-round RT-PCR used HTBI primers, followed by a second-round multiplex PCR. TCRdb redid the calling of the multiplex PCR reads with MiXCR, one entry per CDR3 protein. The table lists 350,000 to 400,000 distinct CDR3 sequences, 15% of them singletons, with approximately 7% in the top ten. Material for sequencing was peripheral blood. These receptors all stem from a woman between 18 and 29 years old with stable Graves' hyperthyroidism.

This clonotype was observed at least ten times. The chain has TRBV9 and TRBJ1-1; D remains ambiguous. This CDR3 is built from 16 residues. Per germline, CDR1 SGDLS and CDR2 YYNGEE. V lost 0 bases to trimming and J lost 4 bases, with 16 bases between them. CDR3 sequence: CASSVGSGRESTEAFF. For the CDR3, the DNA is TGTGCCAGCAGCGTAGGAAGCGGGCGGGAATCCACTGAAGCTTTCTTT. The entire variable domain, with the rest obtained from reference TRBV9 and TRBJ1-1, is as follows: DSGVTQTPKHLITATGQRVTLRCSPRSGDLSVYWYQQSLDQGLQFLIQYYNGEERAKGNILERFSAQQFPDLHSELNLSSLELGDSALYFCASSVGSGRESTEAFFGQGTRLTVV.

The chain combines TRBV6-1 with TRBJ1-5, with D perhaps matching TRBD1 (5 bases). Trimming took off 5 bases at V and 9 bases at J, with 11 bases between the two ends. The germline V gene has CDR1 MNHNS and CDR2 SASEGT. The CDR3 length is 12 residues. CDR3 DNA: TGTGCCAGCAGTCTCAGGGCATCGCCCCAGCATTTT. It specifies CASSLRASPQHF.

This clonotype was picked up a small number of times. CDR3 nucleotides: TGTGCCAGCAGCCCCCGCGGAGGGGGGAGGGCCCACGAGCAGTACTTC. It yields the protein CASSPRGGGRAHEQYF. The V call is TRBV11-2, the J call TRBJ2-7, with D maybe TRBD2 (7 bases). The CDR3 has 16 amino acids. V was cut by 5 bases and J by 5 bases, with 22 bases left in between. From germline, CDR1 is SGHAT and CDR2 FQNNGV.

A few counts support this clonotype. The CDR3 DNA follows: TGCGCCAGCAGCCAAGCGACAGTCCTGGTTGCTGGCTACACCTTC. It translates to CASSQATVLVAGYTF. This chain uses TRBV4-1 with TRBJ1-2, with a weak D call TRBD1 (5 bases). V lost 1 base and J lost 7, with 16 bases in between. Germline values: CDR1 MGHRA, CDR2 YSYEKL. This CDR3 region has 15 residues.

The chain has TRBV20-1 and TRBJ2-7, with TRBD2 as a possible D gene (6 bases). This CDR3 has 15 residues. Between the trimmed V and J ends, which lost 1 base and 4 bases, there was a span of 17 bases. Germline lookup yields CDR1 DFQATT and CDR2 SNEGSKA (reference sequence). CDR3 loop: CSARGGVPVGYEQYF. The CDR3 DNA reads TGCAGTGCTAGAGGCGGGGTCCCTGTTGGGTACGAGCAGTACTTC.

The rearrangement links TRBV11-1 to TRBJ1-2; tentative D call: TRBD1 (5 bases). Germline CDR1 is SGHAT and CDR2 is FQDESV (reference sequence). This CDR3 contains 16 residues. Trimming shortened V by 4 bases and J by 2 bases, and 17 bases separated the two germline ends. CDR3 region: CASSSPIPGSNYGYTF. The CDR3 DNA reads as TGTGCCAGCAGCTCCCCTATACCAGGGTCCAACTATGGCTACACCTTC. Supplemented by reference TRBV11-1 and TRBJ1-2, the full variable domain reads EAEVAQSPRYKITEKSQAVAFWCDPISGHATLYWYRQILGQGPELLVQFQDESVVDDSQLPKDRFSAERLKGVDSTLKIQPAELGDSAMYLCASSSPIPGSNYGYTFGSGTRLTVV.

Points on this clonotype: One end of the junction varies from germline; a read error may be responsible. This chain connects TRBV6-2 or TRBV6-3 to TRBJ2-4; TRBD2 matches 10 bases. In germline, CDR1 is MNHEY, CDR2 SVGEGT. The CDR3 is made up of 15 amino acids. The CDR3 DNA reads TGTGCCAGCAGTTATGCCAGCGGGGGGGCCGGTGAGAAGTTCTTC. This gives the protein CASSYASGGAGEKFF.

Ten or more counts support this clonotype. V is TRBV12-3 or TRBV12-4 and J is TRBJ2-3; 8 bases match TRBD1. The CDR3 spans 16 residues. Trimming removed 6 bases from V and 0 bases from J; junction bases left unmatched: 8. DNA of the CDR3: TGTGCCAGCAGGTTACAGGGGGTAACGAGCACAGATACGCAGTATTTT. Its translation is CASRLQGVTSTDTQYF.

The chain links TRBV29-1 to TRBJ1-1, with D perhaps TRBD1 (6 bases). Germline V gene lookup returns CDR1 SQVTM and CDR2 ANQGSEA. Deletions cut 5 bases from V and 1 base from J, with 11 bases between. CDR3 length equals 13 residues. CDR3 residues: CSVRGQRNTEAFF. The CDR3 nucleotides read TGCAGCGTTCGTGGACAGAGGAACACTGAAGCTTTCTTT.